The T cell receptor beta chain under discussion was sequenced for a study of T cell repertoires in cytomegalovirus infection. Study in general: It was recently identified HLA-C-restricted and well-studied HLA-B-restricted CMV epitopes that the study used. Public TCR beta signatures marked donors with CMV infection and the matching HLA.

This clonotype has more than one count but fewer than ten. The antigen is unknown. One end of the junction is discordant with germline, which a read error may explain. The study's findings and limits: What dominated the ex vivo response were HLA-C-restricted CMV-specific TCR beta clonotypes. Pooled public TCR beta family frequency picked out CMV carriers with the relevant HLA.

The CDR3 is 15 residues long. TCRdb reanalysed the reads using MiXCR and keeps one entry per CDR3 protein. This sample yields hundreds of thousands of distinct CDR3 sequences, of which roughly 33% are seen a single time; roughly 20% belongs to the top ten. The rearrangement joins TRBV5-3 to TRBJ1-1; tentative D call: TRBD1 (6 bases). TRBV5-3 is an ORF, and what it does is uncertain. The sequencing used cultured PBMCs, collected from culture after CMV antigen stimulation. This clonotype was sampled from a human donor in good health (CMV status not recorded). Some clones in this sample may be carry-over from other donors' samples. This CDR3 is CASSYGQFRPTEAFF. The CDR3 DNA sequence: TGTGCCAGCAGCTATGGACAGTTTCGCCCCACTGAAGCTTTCTTT.